One sample yielded the 13 T cell receptor beta chains listed below, sequenced in a study of T cells after yellow fever vaccination. TCRdb used MiXCR to reprocess the 5' RACE reads, holding one entry per CDR3 protein. The sample comprises some 320,000 distinct CDR3 sequences, more than 8.5% of which are singletons, and about a sixth rests with the top ten. Sequenced here: PBMCs, sampled on the day of the first yellow fever vaccination. The receptors come from a man younger than 35 who received the YFV17D yellow fever vaccine.

There are a few counts of this clonotype. This chain uses TRBV4-1 with TRBJ1-5; D gene unclear. CDR3 length: 14 amino acids. V was shortened by 4 bases and J by 5 bases, with 12 bases between the two germline ends. Germline loops: CDR1 MGHRA, CDR2 YSYEKL. The CDR3 here is CASSRLEEDQPQHF. The CDR3 coding sequence is TGCGCCAGCAGCCGACTGGAGGAGGATCAGCCCCAGCATTTT.

This clonotype showed up many times. The chain employs TRBV12-3 or TRBV12-4 and TRBJ1-1; 7 bases match TRBD1. V gave up 6 bases and J gave up 10 bases; unmatched junction bases: 11. The CDR3 has 13 amino acids. The CDR3, as DNA: TGTGCCAGCAGGGGGACCACAGGGGTGATAGCTTTCTTT. Translation: CASRGTTGVIAFF.

Only a few counts were recorded for this clonotype. The chain carries TRBV12-3 or TRBV12-4 and TRBJ1-2, with 9 bases fitting TRBD1. J lost 7 bases, V lost 5 bases, and 8 bases had no gene match. The CDR3 contains 14 residues. In DNA, the CDR3 is TGTGCCAGCAGTAACCGGGACAGGGATCGTGGCTACACCTTC. This sequence encodes CASSNRDRDRGYTF.

The J gene is TRBJ1-2, the V gene TRBV20-1, with unresolved D. V dropped 6 bases and J dropped 4 bases, with 15 bases sitting between them. The length of the CDR3 is 13 residues. Germline V CDR1 and CDR2: DFQATT, SNEGSKA (reference sequence). The CDR3 nucleotides read TGCAGTGCCCCCCCCCTGGCTATCTATGGCTACACCTTC. It specifies CSAPPLAIYGYTF.

This clonotype has a count of ten or more. Written as DNA, the CDR3 is TGTGCCAGCAGACCCTCCCTAGCGAGCCACGAGCAGTACTTC. It specifies CASRPSLASHEQYF. The rearrangement joins TRBV6-1 to TRBJ2-7; perhaps TRBD2 as D (6 bases). V lost 6 bases to trimming and J lost 5 bases, with 17 bases between them. Germline assignment: CDR1 MNHNS and CDR2 SASEGT. The CDR3 consists of 14 residues.

Points on this clonotype: A read error may be the cause here, since a much bigger clone is one base away. The rearrangement uses TRBV6-1 and TRBJ2-1; no reliable D call. CDR1 is MNHNS and CDR2 is SASEGT in the germline V gene. The CDR3 has 13 amino acids. The V and J ends lost 6 bases and 7 bases respectively, with 13 bases between them. CDR3 nucleotides: TGTGCCAGCAGCAGTCACATCGGGAATGAGCAGTTCTTC. This translates into CASSSHIGNEQFF.

This chain uses TRBV6-1 with TRBJ2-1; D remains ambiguous. V dropped 3 bases and J dropped 5 bases, with 8 bases sitting between them. CDR1 MNHNS and CDR2 SASEGT come from the germline V gene. The CDR3 has 13 amino acids. Here the CDR3 DNA reads TGTGCCAGCAGTGATGAAGGCCACAATGAGCAGTTCTTC. Amino acids: CASSDEGHNEQFF.

This CDR3 is CASSLSSNPPGGYTF. DNA of the CDR3: TGTGCCAGCAGTTTATCCTCCAATCCCCCCGGGGGCTACACCTTC. The V and J genes are TRBV27 and TRBJ1-2; no reliable D call. The CDR3 is 15 residues long. Germline assignment: CDR1 MNHEY and CDR2 SMNVEV (reference sequence). Trimming took 0 bases from V and 8 from J, leaving 16 bases between them.

The chain employs TRBV9 and TRBJ2-6; 8 bases agree with TRBD1. The CDR3 has 19 amino acids. V lost 3 bases, J lost 0 bases, and 11 bases stayed unmatched. Germline CDR1 reads SGDLS; CDR2 reads YYNGEE. CDR3 nucleotide sequence: TGTGCCAGCAGCGGACAGGGGTCAAAAACCTACTCTGGGGCCAACGTCCTGACTTTC. It specifies CASSGQGSKTYSGANVLTF.

This clonotype was seen a handful of times. This chain uses TRBV15 with TRBJ2-7, with 7 positions matching TRBD1. Trimming removed 0 bases from V and 2 bases from J; junction bases left unmatched: 4. This CDR3 is 15 amino acids long. Germline V gene sequence: CDR1 LNHNV, CDR2 YYDKDF (reference sequence). The CDR3 bases are TGTGCCACCAGCAGAGACCGGGACAGAGCCTACGAGCAGTACGTC. Protein product: CATSRDRDRAYEQYV.

The J gene is TRBJ2-3, the V gene TRBV4-3; TRBD2 agrees at 8 bases. V was pared by 0 bases and J by 4 bases, with 9 bases of the junction left unmatched. Germline lookup yields CDR1 LGHNA and CDR2 YSLEER. This CDR3 has 17 residues. DNA for the CDR3: TGCGCCAGCAGCCAAGATCTGTTGCTAGCGGGCGCAGATACGCAGTATTTT. Its protein product is CASSQDLLLAGADTQYF.

The V call is TRBV5-1, the J call TRBJ2-7, with TRBD2 matching over 11 bases. Germline assignment: CDR1 SGHRS and CDR2 YFSETQ. V lost 4 bases, J lost 1 base, and 7 bases stayed unmatched. This CDR3 has 16 amino acids. CDR3 DNA sequence: TGCGCCAGCAGCACCCGGACTAGCGGGCCTTCCTACGAGCAGTACTTC. Translating it yields CASSTRTSGPSYEQYF. The full variable domain, completed using reference TRBV5-1 and TRBJ2-7, is KAGVTQTPRYLIKTRGQQVTLSCSPISGHRSVSWYQQTPGQGLQFLFEYFSETQRNKGNFPGRFSGRQFSNSRSEMNVSTLELGDSALYLCASSTRTSGPSYEQYFGPGTRLTVT.

A few counts support this clonotype. The rearrangement links TRBV4-3 to TRBJ1-4; perhaps TRBD1 as D (5 bases). V gave up 0 bases and J gave up 3 bases, with 8 bases separating them. Germline V CDR1 and CDR2: LGHNA, YSLEER. The CDR3 totals 15 residues. CDR3 region: CASSQDRAPNEKLFF. The CDR3 nucleotides are TGCGCCAGCAGCCAAGACAGGGCCCCTAATGAAAAACTGTTTTTT.